The 32 T cell receptor beta chains below all came from one sample that was sequenced in a study of vaccination effects on CD4 cells after COVID-19. Method: immunoSEQ multiplex PCR; TCRdb's copy keeps in-frame clones and lacks some. The profile covers around 41,000 clones, with roughly 80% appearing a single time and approximately 3% taken by the ten largest. The antigens of these receptors remain unknown. Culture lasted about 11 days before CD4+ T cell isolation. The sequenced sample was CD4+ T cells from PBMCs cultured without peptide, obtained before COVID-19 vaccination. These receptors originate from a human donor who received a COVID-19 vaccine.

The chain recombines TRBV30 with TRBJ1-3; D perhaps matches TRBD1 (5 bases). Trimming removed 5 bases from V and 2 bases from J, with 13 bases in between. CDR1 and CDR2 from the germline V gene are GTSNPN and SVGIG (reference sequence). The CDR3 loop spans 14 amino acids. CDR3 sequence (DNA): TGTGCCTGGGAAGCTGGGACGGCTGGAAACACCATATATTTT. It codes for CAWEAGTAGNTIYF.

V gene TRBV7-3 combines with J gene TRBJ1-1; D is undetermined. This CDR3 has 13 amino acids. CDR1 SGHTA and CDR2 FQGTGA come from the germline V gene. V lost 2 bases and J 0 bases, leaving 4 bases between the germline ends. CDR3 DNA: TGTGCCAGCAGCTTATCGGTGAACACTGAAGCTTTCTTT. Its protein product is CASSLSVNTEAFF. Looking up the rest from reference TRBV7-3 and TRBJ1-1 gives the full variable domain: GAGVSQTPSNKVTEKGKYVELRCDPISGHTALYWYRQSLGQGPEFLIYFQGTGAADDSGLPNDRFFAVRPEGSVSTLKIQRTERGDSAVYLCASSLSVNTEAFFGQGTRLTVV.

The V and J genes are TRBV4-1 and TRBJ1-2, with 7 bases that match TRBD1. The CDR3 runs 14 residues. The germline V gene has CDR1 MGHRA and CDR2 YSYEKL. J gave up 3 bases and V 4 bases, and 5 bases lay outside the gene matches. The DNA of the CDR3 is TGCGCCAGCAGCCGACAGGGATTAGACTATGGCTACACCTTC. As protein: CASSRQGLDYGYTF.

This chain joins TRBV6-1 and TRBJ2-7; D unclear. V lost 2 bases and J 5 bases, leaving 7 bases between the germline ends. The length of the CDR3 is 12 residues. Germline V gene sequence: CDR1 MNHNS, CDR2 SASEGT. The DNA of the CDR3 is TGTGCCAGCAGTGAATACCAGGACGAGCAGTACGTC. Translating it yields CASSEYQDEQYV.

J is TRBJ1-2 and V is TRBV3-1 (or the pseudogene TRBV3-2); no firm D call. CDR3 length equals 14 residues. The V gene lost 2 bases and the J gene lost 8 bases, with 15 bases spanning the gap. Germline V CDR1 and CDR2: LGHDT, YNNKEL (reference sequence). The CDR3 DNA reads TGTGCCAGCAGCCAACAGATAAACTCGGGAGGCTACACCTTC. Translation: CASSQQINSGGYTF.

This clone was counted only a few times. This sequence joins TRBV3-1 (or the pseudogene TRBV3-2) and TRBJ1-5, with D uncertain. Looked up from germline, CDR1 is LGHDT and CDR2 is YNNKEL (reference sequence). V lost 4 bases and J 2 bases, leaving 15 bases between the germline ends. This CDR3 region has 16 residues. The CDR3: CASSLRVSRGNQPQHF. CDR3 DNA: TGTGCCAGCAGCCTGCGGGTCTCGAGGGGCAATCAGCCCCAGCATTTT.

V is TRBV5-1 and J is TRBJ2-7, with 9 bases lining up with TRBD2. The germline CDR1 and CDR2 sequences are SGHRS and YFSETQ. The CDR3 runs 19 residues. Germline trimming cut 0 bases from V and 1 base from J; bases unmatched to any gene: 14. CDR3 amino acids: CASSLAKLASGEISYEQYV. For the CDR3, the DNA is TGCGCCAGCAGCTTGGCCAAATTGGCTAGCGGGGAGATATCCTACGAGCAGTACGTC.

V and J are TRBV20-1 and TRBJ1-3; D ambiguous. Per germline, CDR1 DFQATT and CDR2 SNEGSKA (reference sequence). Deletions cut 6 bases from V and 4 bases from J, with 4 bases between. The CDR3 is 10 residues long. The CDR3 protein is CSAQGNTIYF. The CDR3 coding sequence is TGCAGTGCCCAAGGAAACACCATATATTTT.

The genes are TRBV7-2 and TRBJ1-3; no definite D call. V shed 2 bases and J shed 1 base, with 9 bases lying between them. The CDR3 is made up of 15 amino acids. The germline CDR1 and CDR2 sequences are SGHTA and FQGNSA. This CDR3 reads CASSLYRESGNTIYF. The CDR3 DNA reads TGTGCCAGCAGCTTATATCGCGAATCTGGAAACACCATATATTTT. Drawing the rest from reference TRBV7-2 and TRBJ1-3, the complete variable domain is GAGVSQSPSNKVTEKGKDVELRCDPISGHTALYWYRQSLGQGLEFLIYFQGNSAPDKSGLPSDRFSAERTGGSVSTLTIQRTQQEDSAVYLCASSLYRESGNTIYFGEGSWLTVV.

In this sample, this clone turned up once. At one end the junction does not follow the germline gene, possibly because of a read error. The gene calls are TRBV11-2 and TRBJ2-5; TRBD2 agrees at 11 bases. Germline CDR1 and CDR2: SGHAT and FQNNGV. The CDR3 contains 17 residues. The CDR3 protein is CASSLAGGRGVGETQYF. In nucleotides, the CDR3 is TGTGCCAGCAGTTTAGCGGGGGGGCGAGGCGTTGGGGAGACCCAGTACTTC.

The V and J genes are TRBV5-1 and TRBJ1-3; no clear D gene. The V end was cut by 0 bases, the J end by 0 bases, with 7 bases between. This CDR3 has 15 residues. The germline CDR1 and CDR2 sequences are SGHRS and YFSETQ. In DNA, the CDR3 is TGCGCCAGCAGCTTGGGATATCGCTCTGGAAACACCATATATTTT. Translation gives CASSLGYRSGNTIYF. Based on the CDR3 plus reference TRBV5-1 and TRBJ1-3, the full variable domain is KAGVTQTPRYLIKTRGQQVTLSCSPISGHRSVSWYQQTPGQGLQFLFEYFSETQRNKGNFPGRFSGRQFSNSRSEMNVSTLELGDSALYLCASSLGYRSGNTIYFGEGSWLTVV.

The genes are TRBV7-2 and TRBJ1-1; no clear D gene. CDR3 length: 14 amino acids. The germline V gene has CDR1 SGHTA and CDR2 FQGNSA. V was cut by 4 bases and J by 0 bases, with 9 bases left in between. As DNA, the CDR3 is TGTGCCAGCAGCTCGCGCGGGGTGAACACTGAAGCTTTCTTT. It specifies CASSSRGVNTEAFF.

V is TRBV30 and J is TRBJ1-2, with 7 bases matching TRBD1. This CDR3 comprises 15 residues. Per the germline V gene, CDR1 is GTSNPN and CDR2 is SVGIG (reference sequence). V was pared by 2 bases and J by 4 bases, with 10 bases of the junction left unmatched. The DNA for the CDR3 is TGTGCCTGGAGTTGGGACAGCCGAAAGGGCTATGGCTACACCTTC. Its protein product is CAWSWDSRKGYGYTF.

The rearrangement uses TRBV11-2 and TRBJ2-7; the match to TRBD1 covers 8 bases. V dropped 5 bases and J dropped 4; count of bases not matched to a gene: 10. Germline-derived CDR1 and CDR2 are SGHAT and FQNNGV. This CDR3 has 15 residues. CDR3 sequence (DNA): TGTGCCAGCAGCCAAACCGGACAGGGTCCTTACGAGCAGTACGTC. Amino acids: CASSQTGQGPYEQYV.

The count of this clone is one. The V gene is TRBV12-5, the J gene TRBJ1-2; D call uncertain. CDR1 and CDR2 (germline): LGHNT, FRNRAP. This CDR3 region has 13 residues. Trimming took off 5 bases at V and 8 bases at J, with 15 bases between the two ends. The CDR3 is CASGRVEGSGYTF. CDR3 nucleotides: TGTGCTAGTGGTCGGGTTGAAGGATCCGGCTACACCTTC.

J is TRBJ2-1 and V is TRBV11-2; D may be TRBD1 (6 bases). The CDR3 contains 12 residues. The V end was cut by 4 bases, the J end by 10 bases, with 11 bases between. Germline lookup yields CDR1 SGHAT and CDR2 FQNNGV. The CDR3 nucleotides are TGTGCCAGCAGCTCACAGGGTTGGGAGCAGTTCTTC. Translating it yields CASSSQGWEQFF.

This chain connects TRBV19 to TRBJ2-6, with D perhaps assigned TRBD1 or TRBD2 (5 bases each). This CDR3 comprises 16 residues. Germline CDR1 reads LNHDA; CDR2 reads SQIVND (reference sequence). V was trimmed by 4 bases and J by 4 bases, leaving 14 bases between them. The chain's CDR3 is CASSTYTGQGANVLTF. CDR3 nucleotides: TGTGCCAGTAGTACCTACACGGGGCAGGGGGCCAACGTCCTGACTTTC.

The chain is built from TRBV5-6 and TRBJ1-6; a possible D gene is TRBD1 (5 bases). This CDR3 has 14 residues. Germline-derived CDR1 and CDR2 are SGHDT and YYEEEE. Deletions cut 4 bases from V and 9 bases from J, with 14 bases between. CDR3 loop: CASSPSGFSSPLHF. The CDR3, as DNA: TGTGCCAGCAGCCCGTCAGGGTTCTCTTCACCCCTCCACTTT.

This clone was recorded a few times. The chain uses TRBV7-2 and TRBJ2-2; the match to TRBD2 covers 15 bases. Germline V gene lookup returns CDR1 SGHTA and CDR2 FQGNSA. V trimming: 5 bases; J trimming: 2 bases; junction bases outside the gene matches: 9. The CDR3 has 19 residues. The CDR3 loop is CASSPFGLAGGTNTGELFF. CDR3 sequence (DNA): TGTGCCAGCAGCCCCTTCGGACTAGCGGGGGGGACTAACACCGGGGAGCTGTTTTTT.

This CDR3 is CATGQGQYEQYV. CDR3 nucleotides: TGTGCCACCGGGCAGGGTCAGTACGAGCAGTACGTC. The chain recombines TRBV6-5 with TRBJ2-7; maybe TRBD1 (5 bases). Germline CDR1 reads MNHEY; CDR2 reads SVGAGI. Trimming stripped 10 bases from V and 4 bases from J, with 14 bases between. This CDR3 is 12 amino acids long.

This clone turned up a few times. The V call is TRBV4-2, the J call TRBJ1-2, with D perhaps TRBD1 (5 bases). Between the trimmed V and J ends, which lost 0 bases and 4 bases, there was a span of 12 bases. CDR1 and CDR2 from the germline V gene are LGHNA and YNFKEQ. This CDR3 is 15 amino acids long. The CDR3 protein is CASSQDHTRVYGYTF. The CDR3 DNA follows: TGTGCCAGCAGCCAAGATCATACCAGGGTCTATGGCTACACCTTC.

The rearrangement links TRBV18 to TRBJ2-5; no definite D call. Germline V CDR1 and CDR2: KGHSH, LQKENI. Deletions cut 4 bases from V and 1 base from J, with 4 bases between. The length of the CDR3 is 12 residues. CDR3 protein: CASSLPQETQYF. CDR3 nucleotides: TGTGCCAGCTCACTTCCCCAAGAGACCCAGTACTTC.

The chain couples TRBV7-2 to TRBJ1-2, with a possible D match to TRBD1 (5 bases). CDR1 is SGHTA and CDR2 is FQGNSA in the germline V gene. The CDR3 spans 16 residues. V lost 2 bases, J lost 4 bases, and 17 bases lay in between. The chain's CDR3 is CASSLNGQGKFYGYTF. For the CDR3, the DNA is TGTGCCAGCAGCTTAAATGGGCAGGGTAAATTCTATGGCTACACCTTC.

This chain links TRBV11-2 with TRBJ2-3, with D hard to call. This CDR3 spans 14 amino acids. The germline V gene encodes CDR1 SGHAT and CDR2 FQNNGV. The V and J ends lost 1 base and 1 base respectively, with 6 bases between them. The chain's CDR3 is CASSLGGRTDTQYF. CDR3 DNA sequence: TGTGCCAGCAGCTTAGGAGGCCGCACAGATACGCAGTATTTT.

The chain couples TRBV30 to TRBJ2-1, with D maybe TRBD2 (5 bases). The CDR3 sequence is 13 residues long. In germline, CDR1 is GTSNPN, CDR2 SVGIG (reference sequence). The germline V and J ends were trimmed by 5 bases and 15 bases, with 23 bases remaining between them. The CDR3 bases are TGTGCCTGGGATTTGGGGTTTTGGGGAGTCCGGTTCTTC. It specifies CAWDLGFWGVRFF.

V gene TRBV9 combines with J gene TRBJ1-3, with 10 bases aligning to TRBD1. The V gene's germline CDR1 is SGDLS and CDR2 YYNGEE. This CDR3 has 16 residues. The V and J ends lost 4 bases and 4 bases, in that order; junction bases with no gene match: 8. CDR3 in amino acids: CASSRSGTGDGNTIYF. The CDR3 nucleotides read TGTGCCAGCAGCAGATCCGGGACAGGGGACGGAAACACCATATATTTT.

The rearrangement uses TRBV18 and TRBJ2-7, with D possibly matching TRBD1 (6 bases). V was clipped by 1 base and J by 7 bases, with 11 bases between them. The CDR3 extends over 13 amino acids. Germline values: CDR1 KGHSH, CDR2 LQKENI. The CDR3 protein is CASSPQSGEEQYV. DNA of the CDR3: TGTGCCAGCTCACCACAATCAGGGGAGGAGCAGTACGTC.

The chain uses TRBV6-5 and TRBJ1-1; maybe TRBD1 (5 bases). V gave up 4 bases and J gave up 3 bases, with 9 bases separating them. Germline V gene data show CDR1 as MNHEY and CDR2 as SVGAGI. The CDR3 has 13 residues. CDR3 amino acids: CASSLGEDTEAFF. The CDR3, as DNA: TGTGCCAGCAGTTTGGGGGAGGACACTGAAGCTTTCTTT.

This clone has just a few counts. The rearrangement joins TRBV3-1 (or the pseudogene TRBV3-2) to TRBJ1-2, with D unclear. Germline CDR1 and CDR2: LGHDT and YNNKEL (reference sequence). V gave up 4 bases and J gave up 8 bases, with 14 bases separating them. The CDR3 has 13 amino acids. CDR3 protein: CASSLLTDIGYTF. CDR3 in DNA: TGTGCCAGCAGCCTTTTAACCGACATCGGCTACACCTTC.

V usage is TRBV6-1 and J usage is TRBJ2-1, with TRBD1 identical over 10 bases. Looked up from germline, CDR1 is MNHNS and CDR2 is SASEGT. This CDR3 is built from 16 residues. After removal of 3 bases from V and 4 bases from J, the junction contained 6 bases not matched to a gene. CDR3 DNA: TGTGCCAGCAGTGAGTCGACAGGGGGCACGTACAATGAGCAGTTCTTC. Translated: CASSESTGGTYNEQFF.

The V gene is TRBV5-8, the J gene TRBJ2-1; 7 nucleotides align to TRBD1. Germline V CDR1 and CDR2: SGHTS, YDEGEE. The J segment lost 7 bases and the V segment lost 2 bases, leaving 9 bases of the junction unmatched. The length of the CDR3 is 15 residues. The CDR3 nucleotides are TGTGCCAGCAGCTTAGACAGGGCTGGGGGAAATGAGCAGTTCTTC. It translates to CASSLDRAGGNEQFF.

This rearrangement joins TRBV20-1 to TRBJ2-5; no clear D gene. With 3 bases removed from V and 5 bases from J, the gap between germline ends came to 4 bases. This CDR3 has 10 amino acids. Germline V gene sequence: CDR1 DFQATT, CDR2 SNEGSKA (reference sequence). This CDR3 reads CSASWETQYF. For the CDR3, the DNA is TGCAGTGCTAGTTGGGAGACCCAGTACTTC.